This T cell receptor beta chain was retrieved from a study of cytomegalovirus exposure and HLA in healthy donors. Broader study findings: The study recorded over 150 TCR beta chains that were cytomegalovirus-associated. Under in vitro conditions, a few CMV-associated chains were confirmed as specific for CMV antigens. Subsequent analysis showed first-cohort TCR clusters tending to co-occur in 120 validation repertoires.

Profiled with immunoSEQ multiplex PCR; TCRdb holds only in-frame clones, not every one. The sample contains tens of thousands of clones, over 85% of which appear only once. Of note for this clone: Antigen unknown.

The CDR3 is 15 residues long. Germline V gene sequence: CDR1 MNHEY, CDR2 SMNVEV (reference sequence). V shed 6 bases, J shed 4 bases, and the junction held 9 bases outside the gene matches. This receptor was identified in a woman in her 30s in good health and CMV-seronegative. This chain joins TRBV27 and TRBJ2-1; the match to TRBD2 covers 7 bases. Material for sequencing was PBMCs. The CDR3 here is CASSKSSGTYNEQFF. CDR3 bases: TGTGCCAGCAGCAAGTCTAGCGGAACTTACAATGAGCAGTTCTTC.